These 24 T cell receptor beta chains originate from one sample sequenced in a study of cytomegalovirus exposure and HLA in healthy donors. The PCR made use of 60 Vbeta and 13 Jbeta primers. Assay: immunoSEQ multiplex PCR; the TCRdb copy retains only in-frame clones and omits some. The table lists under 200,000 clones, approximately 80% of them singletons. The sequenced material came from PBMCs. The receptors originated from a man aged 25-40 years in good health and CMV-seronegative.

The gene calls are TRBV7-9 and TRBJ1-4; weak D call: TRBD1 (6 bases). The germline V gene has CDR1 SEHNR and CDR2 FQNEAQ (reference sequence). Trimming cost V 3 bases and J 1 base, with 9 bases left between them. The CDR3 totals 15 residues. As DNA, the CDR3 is TGTGCCAGCAGCTTCCCCAGGGGAACTAATGAAAAACTGTTTTTT. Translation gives CASSFPRGTNEKLFF.

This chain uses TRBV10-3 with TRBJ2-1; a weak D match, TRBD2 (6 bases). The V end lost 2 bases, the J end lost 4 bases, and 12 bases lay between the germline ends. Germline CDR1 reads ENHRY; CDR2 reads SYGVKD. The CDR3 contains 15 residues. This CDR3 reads CAISEASDDYNEQFF. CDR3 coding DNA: TGTGCCATCAGTGAGGCTAGCGATGATTACAATGAGCAGTTCTTC.

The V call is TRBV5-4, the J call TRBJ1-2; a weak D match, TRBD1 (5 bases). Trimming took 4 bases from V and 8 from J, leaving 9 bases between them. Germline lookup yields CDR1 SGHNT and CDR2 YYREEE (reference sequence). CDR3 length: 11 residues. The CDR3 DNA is TGTGCCAGCAGCCCAGGGTTAGGCTACACCTTC. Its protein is CASSPGLGYTF.

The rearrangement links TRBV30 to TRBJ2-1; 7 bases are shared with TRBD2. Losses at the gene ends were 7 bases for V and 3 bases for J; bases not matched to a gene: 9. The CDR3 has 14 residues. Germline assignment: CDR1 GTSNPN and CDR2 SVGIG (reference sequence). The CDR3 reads CAYLYGRGYNEQFF. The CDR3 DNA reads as TGTGCCTACCTTTATGGGAGGGGCTACAATGAGCAGTTCTTC.

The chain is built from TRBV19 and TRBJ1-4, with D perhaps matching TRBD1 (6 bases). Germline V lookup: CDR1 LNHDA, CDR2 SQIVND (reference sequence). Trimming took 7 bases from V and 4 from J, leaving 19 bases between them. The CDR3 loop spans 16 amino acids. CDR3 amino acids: CASTPRRQALNEKLFF. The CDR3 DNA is TGTGCCAGTACCCCGCGGAGACAGGCCCTTAATGAAAAACTGTTTTTT.

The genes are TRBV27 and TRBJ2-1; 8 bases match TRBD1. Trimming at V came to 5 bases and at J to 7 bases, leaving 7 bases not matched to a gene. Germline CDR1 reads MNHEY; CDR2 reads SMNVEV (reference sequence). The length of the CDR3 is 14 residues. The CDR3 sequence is CASSIRDRRNEQFF. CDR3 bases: TGTGCCAGCAGTATCCGGGACAGGAGGAATGAGCAGTTCTTC.

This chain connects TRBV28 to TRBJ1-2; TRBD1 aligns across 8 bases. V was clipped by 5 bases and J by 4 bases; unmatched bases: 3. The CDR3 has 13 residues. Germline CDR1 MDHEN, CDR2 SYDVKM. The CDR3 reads CASSTGTGYGYTF. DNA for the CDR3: TGTGCCAGCAGTACCGGGACAGGCTATGGCTACACCTTC.

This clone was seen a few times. In nucleotides, the CDR3 is TGTGCCAGCAGGGAGACCGGGGAGCTGTTTTTT. Protein: CASRETGELFF. This chain uses TRBV28 with TRBJ2-2; D remains unclear. Germline loops: CDR1 MDHEN, CDR2 SYDVKM. The ends were cut back, 6 bases at V and 5 bases at J, with 4 bases in the middle. The CDR3 loop spans 11 amino acids.

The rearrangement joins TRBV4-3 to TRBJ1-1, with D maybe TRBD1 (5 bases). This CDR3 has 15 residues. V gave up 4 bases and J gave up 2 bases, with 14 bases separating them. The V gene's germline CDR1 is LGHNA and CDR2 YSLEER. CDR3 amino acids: CASSLGHRSNTEAFF. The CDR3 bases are TGCGCCAGCAGCCTAGGACACCGCAGTAACACTGAAGCTTTCTTT.

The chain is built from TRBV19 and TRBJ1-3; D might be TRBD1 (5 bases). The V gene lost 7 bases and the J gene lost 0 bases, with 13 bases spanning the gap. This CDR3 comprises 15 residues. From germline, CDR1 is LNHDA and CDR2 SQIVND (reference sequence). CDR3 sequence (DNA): TGTGCCAGTACCCCCGGGGGTGGCTCTGGAAACACCATATATTTT. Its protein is CASTPGGGSGNTIYF.

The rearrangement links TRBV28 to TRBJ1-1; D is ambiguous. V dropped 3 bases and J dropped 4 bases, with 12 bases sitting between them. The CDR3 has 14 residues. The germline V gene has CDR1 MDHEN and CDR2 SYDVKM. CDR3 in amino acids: CASSFLGSGTEAFF. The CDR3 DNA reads TGTGCCAGCAGTTTCCTGGGTTCAGGCACTGAAGCTTTCTTT.

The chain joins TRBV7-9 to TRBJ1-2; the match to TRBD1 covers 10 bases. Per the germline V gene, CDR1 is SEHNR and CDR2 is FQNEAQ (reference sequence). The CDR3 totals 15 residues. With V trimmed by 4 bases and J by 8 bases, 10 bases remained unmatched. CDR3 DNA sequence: TGTGCCAGCAGCTCACGGACAGGGGGAAAACACGGCTACACCTTC. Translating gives CASSSRTGGKHGYTF.

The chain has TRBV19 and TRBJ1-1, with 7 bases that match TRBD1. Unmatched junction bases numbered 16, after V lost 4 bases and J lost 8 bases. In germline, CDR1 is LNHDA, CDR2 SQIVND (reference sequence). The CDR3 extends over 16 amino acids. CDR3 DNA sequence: TGTGCCAGTAGTACCTTACCCGGGACAGCTTATTACGAAGCTTTCTTT. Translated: CASSTLPGTAYYEAFF.

The CDR3 loop reads CASSLDTSYEQYF. The CDR3 DNA follows: TGTGCCAGCAGTTTAGACACTTCCTACGAGCAGTACTTC. The J gene is TRBJ2-7, the V gene TRBV27, with unresolved D. The V and J ends lost 2 bases and 1 base respectively, with 6 bases between them. Germline loops: CDR1 MNHEY, CDR2 SMNVEV (reference sequence). The CDR3 length is 13 residues.

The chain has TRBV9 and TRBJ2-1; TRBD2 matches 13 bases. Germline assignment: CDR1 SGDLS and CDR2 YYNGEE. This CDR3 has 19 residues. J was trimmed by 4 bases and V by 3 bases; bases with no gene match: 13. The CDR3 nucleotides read TGTGCCAGCAGCGCGGAGGGACTAGCGGGACACCCTATATACAATGAGCAGTTCTTC. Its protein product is CASSAEGLAGHPIYNEQFF.

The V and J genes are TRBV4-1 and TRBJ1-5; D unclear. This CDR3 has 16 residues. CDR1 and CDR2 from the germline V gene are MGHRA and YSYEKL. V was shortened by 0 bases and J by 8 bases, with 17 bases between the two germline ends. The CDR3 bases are TGCGCCAGCAGCCAAGATGGATTCAACCAGCTAGAGCCCCAGCATTTT. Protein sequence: CASSQDGFNQLEPQHF.

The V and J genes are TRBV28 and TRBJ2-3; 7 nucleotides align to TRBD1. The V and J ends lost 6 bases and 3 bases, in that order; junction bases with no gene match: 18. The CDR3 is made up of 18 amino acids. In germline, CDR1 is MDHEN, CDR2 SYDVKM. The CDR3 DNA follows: TGTGCCAGCAGATCAACATTACAGGGGATAAGTTGGACAGATACGCAGTATTTT. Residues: CASRSTLQGISWTDTQYF.

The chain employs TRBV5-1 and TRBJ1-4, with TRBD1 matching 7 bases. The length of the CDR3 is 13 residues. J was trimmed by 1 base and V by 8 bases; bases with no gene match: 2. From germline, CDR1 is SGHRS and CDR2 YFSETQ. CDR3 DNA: TGCGCCAGTCGGACAGGAACTAATGAAAAACTGTTTTTT. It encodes CASRTGTNEKLFF.

CDR3 in DNA: TGCGCCAGCAGCCAAGCTAGCGGGAGGGCTAGCTCCTACAATGAGCAGTTCTTC. Its protein product is CASSQASGRASSYNEQFF. The chain carries TRBV4-1 and TRBJ2-1; 12 nucleotides match TRBD2. The CDR3 length is 18 residues. Germline V lookup: CDR1 MGHRA, CDR2 YSYEKL. V shed 1 base and J 0 bases; nucleotides not matched to a gene: 4.

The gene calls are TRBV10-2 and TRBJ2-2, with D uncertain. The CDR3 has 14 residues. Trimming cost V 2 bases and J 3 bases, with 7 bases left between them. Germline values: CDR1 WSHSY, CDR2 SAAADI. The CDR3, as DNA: TGCGCCAGCAGTGAGAGCCAACACACCGGGGAGCTGTTTTTT. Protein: CASSESQHTGELFF.

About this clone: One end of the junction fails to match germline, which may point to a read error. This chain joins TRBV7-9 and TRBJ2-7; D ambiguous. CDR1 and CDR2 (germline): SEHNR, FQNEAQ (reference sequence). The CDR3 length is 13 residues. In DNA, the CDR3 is TGTTCCAGCAGCTTAGTCGCGTCCTACGAGCAGTACTTC. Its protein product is CSSSLVASYEQYF.

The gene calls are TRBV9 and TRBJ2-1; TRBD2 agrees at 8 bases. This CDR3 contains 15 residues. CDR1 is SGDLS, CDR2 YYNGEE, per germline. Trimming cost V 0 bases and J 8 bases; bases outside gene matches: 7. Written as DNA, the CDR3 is TGTGCCAGCAGCGTAGCCGGGAGGGATTTGCATGAGCAGTTCTTC. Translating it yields CASSVAGRDLHEQFF.

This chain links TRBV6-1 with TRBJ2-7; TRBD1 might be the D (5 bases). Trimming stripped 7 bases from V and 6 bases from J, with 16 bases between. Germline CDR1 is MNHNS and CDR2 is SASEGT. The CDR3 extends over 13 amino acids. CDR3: CASNNRHSPEQYF. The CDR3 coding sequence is TGTGCCAGCAACAACAGGCACTCGCCCGAGCAGTACTTC.

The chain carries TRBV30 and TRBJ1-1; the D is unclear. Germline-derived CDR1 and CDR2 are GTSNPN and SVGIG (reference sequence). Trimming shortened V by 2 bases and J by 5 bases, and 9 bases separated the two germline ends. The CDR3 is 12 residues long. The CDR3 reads CAWSPGVTEAFF. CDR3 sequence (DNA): TGTGCCTGGAGTCCCGGGGTGACTGAAGCTTTCTTT.